A single TCR beta chain is shown here with its context. Its antigen is currently unknown. This record belongs to a study of shared clonotypes between healthy human individuals. About the research overall: Participating donors consisted of a couple of women and a few men aged 18 to 49. For every donor, three CD4 naive, three CD4 memory, two CD8 naive and one CD8 memory plates were used. Study-wide results and limits: Apart from blood, nothing was sampled; tissue repertoires likely differ. Naive subsets, compared against memory subsets, generally had larger estimated richness values.

Sequenced by immunoSEQ multiplex PCR; TCRdb stores in-frame clones only, minus some. The table lists a few million clones, more than 90% of them singletons. Germline-derived CDR1 and CDR2 are MNHEY and SVGAGI. V was trimmed by 6 bases and J by 4 bases, leaving 16 bases between them. CDR3 length: 15 amino acids. The chain employs TRBV6-5 and TRBJ2-1, with D perhaps being TRBD1 or TRBD2 (5 bases each). The sequence derives from a man aged 18-30 years in good health. The sample taken for sequencing was naive CD4+ T cells sorted from blood. The subset was: CD45RA+ positively selected. DNA for the CDR3: TGTGCCAGCAGGACCGTTGGGGGAGAGTACAATGAGCAGTTCTTC. It is translated as CASRTVGGEYNEQFF.